These 8 T cell receptor beta chains originate from one sample sequenced in a study of blood T cell repertoires in COVID-19. Clones were read by immunoSEQ multiplex PCR, and TCRdb kept only the in-frame ones, dropping some. The profile shows around 700,000 clones, about 90% of them singletons. Sequencing was done on a sample of peripheral blood. Receptors were obtained from a young woman with acute or convalescent COVID-19.

V gene TRBV19 combines with J gene TRBJ1-1, with D possibly being TRBD1 (5 bases). V dropped 3 bases and J dropped 5 bases, with 13 bases sitting between them. This CDR3 is built from 14 residues. Germline-derived CDR1 and CDR2 are LNHDA and SQIVND (reference sequence). The chain's CDR3 is CASSIDREGTEAFF. DNA for the CDR3: TGTGCCAGTAGTATTGATAGGGAGGGGACTGAAGCTTTCTTT.

The V gene is TRBV5-1, the J gene TRBJ1-1; 9 bases match TRBD1. Per germline, CDR1 SGHRS and CDR2 YFSETQ. This CDR3 has 16 amino acids. The V and J ends lost 3 bases and 1 base, in that order; junction bases with no gene match: 7. The CDR3 DNA follows: TGCGCCAGCAGCTACACAGGGGGCTGGGGGAACACTGAAGCTTTCTTT. Encoded protein: CASSYTGGWGNTEAFF.

A few counts support this clone. This chain connects TRBV6-5 to TRBJ1-1, with D hard to call. Deletions cut 6 bases from V and 11 bases from J, with 13 bases between. This CDR3 has 11 residues. Germline V gives CDR1 MNHEY, CDR2 SVGAGI. In nucleotides, the CDR3 is TGTGCCAGCAGGACCCTAGTAGAGGCTTTCTTT. The encoded protein is CASRTLVEAFF.

The V gene is TRBV6-5, the J gene TRBJ1-2; D ambiguous. This CDR3 has 16 residues. V was trimmed by 0 bases and J by 6 bases, leaving 17 bases between them. CDR1 MNHEY and CDR2 SVGAGI come from the germline V gene. This CDR3 is CASSYSSGPIRNGYTF. In DNA form, the CDR3 reads TGTGCCAGCAGTTACTCGTCAGGTCCCATAAGGAATGGCTACACCTTC.

The gene calls are TRBV3-1 (or the pseudogene TRBV3-2) and TRBJ2-6; D is ambiguous. Per germline, CDR1 LGHDT and CDR2 YNNKEL (reference sequence). This CDR3 has 15 amino acids. Between the trimmed V and J ends, which lost 0 bases and 1 base, there was a span of 4 bases. The chain's CDR3 is CASSQDLSGANVLTF. In DNA, the CDR3 is TGTGCCAGCAGCCAAGATCTGTCTGGGGCCAACGTCCTGACTTTC.

The chain recombines TRBV25-1 with TRBJ1-1, with 9 bases matching TRBD1. This CDR3 is 17 amino acids long. Germline trimming cut 7 bases from V and 4 bases from J; bases unmatched to any gene: 16. Germline values: CDR1 MGHDK, CDR2 SYGVNS. As DNA, the CDR3 is TGTGCCAGCACTTCCACGACGGACAGGGGTTTTCGCACTGAAGCTTTCTTT. Translation gives CASTSTTDRGFRTEAFF.

The V call is TRBV14, the J call TRBJ1-3; the D is unclear. This CDR3 contains 12 residues. V shed 10 bases and J shed 4 bases, with 11 bases lying between them. CDR1 SGHDN and CDR2 FVKESK come from the germline V gene. Written as DNA, the CDR3 is TGTGCCACCTCAGATTACGGAAACACCATATATTTT. It encodes CATSDYGNTIYF.

The rearrangement joins TRBV6-2 or TRBV6-3 to TRBJ1-5; 8 nucleotides agree with TRBD1. The CDR3 is 17 residues long. Germline trimming cut 0 bases from V and 7 bases from J; bases unmatched to any gene: 11. Germline V gene lookup returns CDR1 MNHEY and CDR2 SVGEGT. The CDR3: CASSYSIGTGSIQPQHF. The DNA for the CDR3 is TGTGCCAGCAGTTACTCGATTGGGACAGGATCTATACAGCCCCAGCATTTT.